The 18 T cell receptor beta chains below come from one sample, sequenced in a study of identical twins. TCRdb reanalysed the 5' RACE reads using MiXCR and keeps one entry per CDR3 protein. The sample holds 700,000 to 950,000 distinct CDR3 sequences, over 9% seen once. These data were also filed under a second study, of yellow fever vaccine responses in identical twins.

The source material was PBMCs. The receptors here all came from a woman younger than 35 in good health.

This clonotype was counted a few times. V gene TRBV7-9 combines with J gene TRBJ1-4, with D perhaps matching TRBD1 (6 bases). Trimming shortened V by 5 bases and J by 0 bases, and 10 bases separated the two germline ends. Per germline, CDR1 SEHNR and CDR2 FQNEAQ (reference sequence). CDR3 size: 15 residues. The CDR3 region has the DNA TGTGCCAGCAGCCACCGACAGGCAACTAATGAAAAACTGTTTTTT. It is translated as CASSHRQATNEKLFF.

This clonotype was counted many times. The chain employs TRBV25-1 and TRBJ2-5; 11 positions match TRBD2. The CDR3 has 23 amino acids. CDR1 and CDR2 from the germline V gene are MGHDK and SYGVNS. J gave up 4 bases and V 4 bases, and 29 bases lay outside the gene matches. CDR3 nucleotide sequence: TGTGCCAGCAGTGTTTCCCCCATTGGGGCCCATCCCCTCACTAGCGGGAGAGGAGAGACCCAGTACTTC. This sequence encodes CASSVSPIGAHPLTSGRGETQYF.

In its sample, this clonotype was seen many times. The gene calls are TRBV28 and TRBJ1-5; TRBD1 aligns across 9 bases. The CDR3 is made up of 16 amino acids. The J segment lost 2 bases and the V segment lost 3 bases, leaving 5 bases of the junction unmatched. CDR1 is MDHEN and CDR2 is SYDVKM in the germline V gene. CDR3 in amino acids: CASSFYRGQGNQPQHF. The CDR3 nucleotides are TGTGCCAGCAGTTTTTACAGGGGGCAGGGCAATCAGCCCCAGCATTTT.

This clonotype has more than one count but fewer than ten. This chain links TRBV20-1 with TRBJ2-3; 9 positions match TRBD2. V dropped 3 bases and J dropped 3; count of bases not matched to a gene: 4. Germline assignment: CDR1 DFQATT and CDR2 SNEGSKA (reference sequence). The CDR3 loop spans 14 amino acids. The CDR3 DNA reads TGCAGTGCTAGGGGACTAGCTATTACAGATACGCAGTATTTT. This codes for CSARGLAITDTQYF.

This chain uses TRBV19 with TRBJ2-7, with a possible D match to TRBD2 (6 bases). The CDR3 is 14 residues long. The germline gives CDR1 LNHDA, CDR2 SQIVND (reference sequence). The germline V and J ends were trimmed by 5 bases and 12 bases, with 23 bases remaining between them. The CDR3 sequence: CASSPRDSLYGAYF. For the CDR3, the DNA is TGTGCCAGTAGTCCGCGGGACTCCCTCTACGGTGCGTACTTC.

The chain couples TRBV27 to TRBJ2-2, with TRBD1 identical over 9 bases. In germline, CDR1 is MNHEY, CDR2 SMNVEV (reference sequence). The CDR3 contains 17 residues. After removal of 4 bases from V and 7 bases from J, the junction contained 13 bases not matched to a gene. The CDR3 spells CASSYPTGGGGVGELFF. The CDR3 DNA reads TGTGCCAGCAGTTACCCGACAGGGGGTGGCGGTGTCGGGGAGCTGTTTTTT.

This clonotype was recorded many times. This sequence joins TRBV3-1 and TRBJ1-1, with TRBD1 as a possible D gene (6 bases). Trimming cost V 4 bases and J 5 bases, with 14 bases left between them. Germline lookup yields CDR1 LGHDT and CDR2 YNNKEL (reference sequence). The CDR3 has 14 amino acids. CDR3 bases: TGTGCCAGCAGCCTACAGGGTAGCCGAACTGAAGCTTTCTTT. Translating gives CASSLQGSRTEAFF. Filled out from reference TRBV3-1 and TRBJ1-1, the complete variable domain reads DTAVSQTPKYLVTQMGNDKSIKCEQNLGHDTMYWYKQDSKKFLKIMFSYNNKELIINETVPNRFSPKSPDKAHLNLHINSLELGDSAVYFCASSLQGSRTEAFFGQGTRLTVV.

J is TRBJ1-1 and V is TRBV5-1; D perhaps matches TRBD1 (5 bases). Germline CDR1 SGHRS, CDR2 YFSETQ. The CDR3 runs to 15 residues. V was shortened by 5 bases and J by 0 bases, with 14 bases between the two germline ends. In DNA form, the CDR3 reads TGCGCCAGCAGATGGGTACAGGACCTGAACACTGAAGCTTTCTTT. Protein sequence: CASRWVQDLNTEAFF.

V is TRBV7-8 and J is TRBJ2-1; 10 bases agree with TRBD2. CDR3 size: 17 residues. From germline, CDR1 is SGHVS and CDR2 FQNEAQ. J lost 5 bases, V lost 0 bases, and 7 bases had no gene match. The CDR3 sequence is CASSLAQGLAEHNEQFF. The DNA of the CDR3 is TGTGCCAGCAGCTTAGCGCAAGGACTAGCGGAGCACAATGAGCAGTTCTTC.

This clonotype was seen a few times. V gene TRBV20-1 combines with J gene TRBJ2-1, with no clear D. The CDR3 spans 10 residues. The ends were cut back, 6 bases at V and 8 bases at J, with 8 bases in the middle. Germline loops: CDR1 DFQATT, CDR2 SNEGSKA (reference sequence). Here the CDR3 reads CSALFDEQFF. DNA of the CDR3: TGCAGTGCCCTATTCGATGAGCAGTTCTTC.

This clonotype has only a few counts. The chain employs TRBV28 and TRBJ1-2, with D uncertain. Germline assignment: CDR1 MDHEN and CDR2 SYDVKM. The germline V and J ends were trimmed by 10 bases and 2 bases, with 17 bases remaining between them. The CDR3 length is 14 residues. The CDR3 DNA sequence: TGTGCCACCAGCGACACCGCTTTAAACTATGGCTACACCTTC. It codes for CATSDTALNYGYTF.

This clonotype was observed a handful of times. The V gene is TRBV3-1, the J gene TRBJ2-7; a possible D gene is TRBD2 (5 bases). Germline loops: CDR1 LGHDT, CDR2 YNNKEL (reference sequence). The CDR3 extends over 16 amino acids. With 6 bases removed from V and 2 bases from J, the gap between germline ends came to 20 bases. In DNA form, the CDR3 reads TGTGCCAGCAGTTCGACCGGGATCAAGAATCCCTACGAGCAGTACTTC. Its protein product is CASSSTGIKNPYEQYF.

The rearrangement links TRBV5-6 to TRBJ2-1; D possibly corresponds to TRBD2 (5 bases). CDR1 and CDR2 (germline): SGHDT, YYEEEE. Trimming pared 0 bases from V and 10 bases from J, leaving 20 bases between. The length of the CDR3 is 16 residues. CDR3 sequence: CASSLVGSEGVWEQFF. The CDR3 DNA reads as TGTGCCAGCAGCTTGGTGGGTAGCGAAGGAGTTTGGGAGCAGTTCTTC.

This clonotype was detected ten times or more. The J gene is TRBJ2-3, the V gene TRBV13; D is ambiguous. CDR1 is PRHDT and CDR2 is FYEKMQ in the germline V gene (reference sequence). Trimming removed 6 bases from V and 0 bases from J, with 10 bases in between. The CDR3 length is 14 residues. The DNA for the CDR3 is TGTGCCAGCAGGACTTCCTCTAGCACAGATACGCAGTATTTT. The encoded protein is CASRTSSSTDTQYF.

This clonotype occurred once. V usage is TRBV5-8 and J usage is TRBJ2-1; 8 bases align to TRBD1. There are 15 residues in the CDR3. J was trimmed by 9 bases and V by 3 bases; bases with no gene match: 11. CDR1 and CDR2 (germline): SGHTS, YDEGEE. Written as DNA, the CDR3 is TGTGCCAGCAGCTCCACGGGGACAGGCCCCACTGAGCAGTTCTTC. Translating it yields CASSSTGTGPTEQFF. Filled out from reference TRBV5-8 and TRBJ2-1, the complete variable domain reads EAGVTQSPTHLIKTRGQQATLRCSPISGHTSVYWYQQALGLGLQFLLWYDEGEERNRGNFPPRFSGRQFPNYSSELNVNALELEDSALYLCASSSTGTGPTEQFFGPGTRLTVL.

The gene calls are TRBV29-1 and TRBJ2-1, with unresolved D. Trimming left V 7 bases short and J 6 bases short, with 4 bases between. CDR3 length: 9 residues. In germline, CDR1 is SQVTM, CDR2 ANQGSEA. The CDR3 protein is CSAGNEQFF. In nucleotides, the CDR3 is TGCAGCGCAGGCAATGAGCAGTTCTTC.

This chain joins TRBV28 and TRBJ2-3; unclear D gene. The CDR3 is made up of 15 amino acids. Trimming cost V 6 bases and J 7 bases, with 20 bases left between them. Germline V gene sequence: CDR1 MDHEN, CDR2 SYDVKM. CDR3 DNA: TGTGCCAGCAGCCCGGCCGCCTTTGGCTCGAATACGCAGTATTTT. This gives the protein CASSPAAFGSNTQYF.

This chain uses TRBV5-1 with TRBJ2-1; 7 positions match TRBD1. This CDR3 is 16 amino acids long. Germline V CDR1 and CDR2: SGHRS, YFSETQ. J gave up 4 bases and V 4 bases, and 11 bases lay outside the gene matches. CDR3 region: CASSVSGTDLYNEQFF. CDR3 in DNA: TGCGCCAGCAGCGTATCCGGGACAGACCTTTACAATGAGCAGTTCTTC. Looking up the rest from reference TRBV5-1 and TRBJ2-1 gives the full variable domain: KAGVTQTPRYLIKTRGQQVTLSCSPISGHRSVSWYQQTPGQGLQFLFEYFSETQRNKGNFPGRFSGRQFSNSRSEMNVSTLELGDSALYLCASSVSGTDLYNEQFFGPGTRLTVL.